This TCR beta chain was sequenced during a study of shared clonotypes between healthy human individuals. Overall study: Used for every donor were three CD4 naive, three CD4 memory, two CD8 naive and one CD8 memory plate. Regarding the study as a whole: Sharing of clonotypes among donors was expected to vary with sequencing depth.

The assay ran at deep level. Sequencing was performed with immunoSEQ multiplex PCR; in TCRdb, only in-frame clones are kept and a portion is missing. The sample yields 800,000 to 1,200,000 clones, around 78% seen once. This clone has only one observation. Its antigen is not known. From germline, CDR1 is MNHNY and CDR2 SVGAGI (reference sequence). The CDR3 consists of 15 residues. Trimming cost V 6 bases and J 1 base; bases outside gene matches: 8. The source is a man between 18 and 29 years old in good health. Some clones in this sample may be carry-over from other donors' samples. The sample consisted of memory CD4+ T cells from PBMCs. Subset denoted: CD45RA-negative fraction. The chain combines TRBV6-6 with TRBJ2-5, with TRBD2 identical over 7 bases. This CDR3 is CASSPPAGVQETQYF. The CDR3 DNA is TGTGCCAGCAGCCCCCCTGCGGGAGTCCAAGAGACCCAGTACTTC.